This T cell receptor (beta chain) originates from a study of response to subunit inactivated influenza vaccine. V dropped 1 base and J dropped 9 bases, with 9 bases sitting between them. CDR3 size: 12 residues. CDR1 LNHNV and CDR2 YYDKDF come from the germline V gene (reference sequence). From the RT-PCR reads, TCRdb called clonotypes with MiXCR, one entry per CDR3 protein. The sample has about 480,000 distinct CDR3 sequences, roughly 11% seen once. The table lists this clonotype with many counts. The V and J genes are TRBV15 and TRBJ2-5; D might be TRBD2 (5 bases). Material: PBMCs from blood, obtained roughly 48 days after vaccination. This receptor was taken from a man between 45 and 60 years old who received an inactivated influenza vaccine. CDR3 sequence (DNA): TGTGCCACCAGCAGAGGAAGGGAGTCCCAGTACTTC. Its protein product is CATSRGRESQYF.